This TCR beta chain was documented in a study of regulatory T cells in long-lasting Graves disease. Points from the study as a whole: Preferential use of TRBV28, TRBJ1-2 and TRBJ2-5 was seen in persistent disease.

Germline CDR1 SEHNR, CDR2 FQNEAQ (reference sequence). V lost 5 bases to trimming and J lost 3 bases, with 16 bases between them. There are 15 residues in the CDR3. This clonotype showed up just once. Its antigen is currently unknown. The TCR beta library used iRepertoire HTBI primers with Arm-PCR amplification of CDR3. TCRdb called the multiplex PCR reads again in MiXCR, with one record for every CDR3 protein. Of hundreds of thousands of distinct CDR3 sequences in the sample, about 20% were seen once. This sample's time point: persistent/refractory GD, antithyroid drugs over 5 years with positive TRAb. Extracted RNA from PBMCs served as the source of the TCR library.

This receptor was identified in a female donor with Graves disease. Sequenced here: peripheral blood mononuclear cells (PBMCs), sampled when the disease was refractory, from a patient treated with antithyroid drugs. The chain combines TRBV7-9 with TRBJ1-1; D is uncertain. The CDR3 protein is CASSPHKTGDTEAFF. The CDR3 DNA reads TGTGCCAGCAGCCCCCATAAAACGGGAGACACTGAAGCTTTCTTT.